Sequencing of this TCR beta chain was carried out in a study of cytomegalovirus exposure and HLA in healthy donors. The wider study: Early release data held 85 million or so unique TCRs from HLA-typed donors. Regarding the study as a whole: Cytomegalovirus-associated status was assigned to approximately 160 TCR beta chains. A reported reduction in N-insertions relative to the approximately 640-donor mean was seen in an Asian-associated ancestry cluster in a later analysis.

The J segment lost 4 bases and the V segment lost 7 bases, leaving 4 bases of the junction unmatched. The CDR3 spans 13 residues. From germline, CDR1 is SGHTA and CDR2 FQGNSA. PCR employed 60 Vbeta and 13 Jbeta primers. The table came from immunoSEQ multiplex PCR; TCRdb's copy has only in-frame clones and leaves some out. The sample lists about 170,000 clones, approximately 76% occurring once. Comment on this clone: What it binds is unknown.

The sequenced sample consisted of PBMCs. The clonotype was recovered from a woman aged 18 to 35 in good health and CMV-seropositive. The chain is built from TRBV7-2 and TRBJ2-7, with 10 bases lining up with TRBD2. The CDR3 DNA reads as TGTGCCAGCAAACTAGCGGGGTATTACGAGCAGTACTTC. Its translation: CASKLAGYYEQYF.